This T cell receptor (beta chain) came from a study of CD8 T cells in ankylosing spondylitis. The germline V gene encodes CDR1 DFQATT and CDR2 SNEGSKA (reference sequence). The CDR3 length is 14 residues. The V gene end was trimmed by 1 base and the J gene end by 4 bases; junction bases not matched to a gene: 2. TCRdb used MiXCR to reprocess the 5' RACE reads, holding one entry per CDR3 protein. The sample lists 250,000 or so distinct CDR3 sequences, roughly a quarter occurring once. The rearrangement joins TRBV20-1 to TRBJ2-3; 10 nucleotides agree with TRBD2. Sequences were obtained from blood, either unsorted or a sorted T cell fraction (not recorded which). The clonotype was recovered from a male donor with ankylosing spondylitis or in good health (not recorded which). The CDR3 reads CSARASGGADTQYF. CDR3 in DNA: TGCAGTGCTAGAGCTAGCGGGGGCGCAGATACGCAGTATTTT.